These 6 T cell receptor beta chains came from one sample sequenced in a study of OX40 agonist ivuxolimab in advanced cancers. Produced via immunoSEQ multiplex PCR; TCRdb's table is partial and in-frame only. Here the sample spans 70,000 to 100,000 clones, approximately 80% being singletons. Source: CD4+ or CD8+ T cells sorted from blood, taken in a trial of the OX40 agonist ivuxolimab. These receptor sequences come from an adult with an advanced solid tumor such as melanoma, head and neck, liver or kidney cancer.

V usage is TRBV27 and J usage is TRBJ2-4; D uncertain. The CDR3 sequence is 14 residues long. Trimming took off 3 bases at V and 2 bases at J, with 8 bases between the two ends. From germline, CDR1 is MNHEY and CDR2 SMNVEV (reference sequence). CDR3 residues: CASSFANTKNIQYF. The CDR3 DNA follows: TGTGCCAGCAGTTTCGCTAACACCAAAAACATTCAGTACTTC.

V usage is TRBV6-6 and J usage is TRBJ2-7; 7 bases are shared with TRBD1. This CDR3 region has 15 residues. V shed 5 bases and J 2 bases; nucleotides not matched to a gene: 9. Germline assignment: CDR1 MNHNY and CDR2 SVGAGI (reference sequence). CDR3 in DNA: TGTGCCAGCAGTACCCTTGAAGGGGGCACCTACGAGCAGTACTTC. Its translation: CASSTLEGGTYEQYF.

The V call is TRBV5-1, the J call TRBJ1-6; 7 bases match TRBD1. CDR1 is SGHRS, CDR2 YFSETQ, per germline. The CDR3 consists of 15 residues. The V segment lost 1 base and the J segment 7 bases; nucleotides outside the gene matches: 5. This CDR3 reads CASSLSTGINSPLHF. The CDR3 region has the DNA TGCGCCAGCAGCTTGTCGACAGGGATCAATTCACCCCTCCACTTT.

V and J are TRBV11-2 and TRBJ2-5; the D call may be TRBD1 or TRBD2 (6 bases each). The CDR3 extends over 13 amino acids. Trimming stripped 6 bases from V and 5 bases from J, with 13 bases between. The germline V gene has CDR1 SGHAT and CDR2 FQNNGV. CDR3 nucleotides: TGTGCCAGCAGAAATTTAGGGGGGGAGACCCAGTACTTC. Its translation is CASRNLGGETQYF. The variable domain in full, completed from reference TRBV11-2 and TRBJ2-5, reads EAGVAQSPRYKIIEKRQSVAFWCNPISGHATLYWYQQILGQGPKLLIQFQNNGVVDDSQLPKDRFSAERLKGVDSTLKIQPAKLEDSAVYLCASRNLGGETQYFGPGTRLLVL.

The chain couples TRBV18 to TRBJ1-4; TRBD1 might be the D (6 bases). The germline CDR1 and CDR2 sequences are KGHSH and LQKENI. This CDR3 contains 14 residues. Trimming took 5 bases from V and 7 from J, leaving 14 bases between them. CDR3 residues: CASSSRDTREKLFF. DNA of the CDR3: TGTGCCAGCTCATCCCGGGACACGCGTGAAAAACTGTTTTTT.

J is TRBJ2-7 and V is TRBV5-1; 8 nucleotides agree with TRBD1. The CDR3 loop spans 14 amino acids. The V gene end was trimmed by 2 bases and the J gene end by 3 bases; junction bases not matched to a gene: 4. Germline V gene data show CDR1 as SGHRS and CDR2 as YFSETQ. CDR3 residues: CASSFDRGSYEQYF. CDR3 nucleotides: TGCGCCAGCAGCTTCGACAGGGGAAGCTACGAGCAGTACTTC.